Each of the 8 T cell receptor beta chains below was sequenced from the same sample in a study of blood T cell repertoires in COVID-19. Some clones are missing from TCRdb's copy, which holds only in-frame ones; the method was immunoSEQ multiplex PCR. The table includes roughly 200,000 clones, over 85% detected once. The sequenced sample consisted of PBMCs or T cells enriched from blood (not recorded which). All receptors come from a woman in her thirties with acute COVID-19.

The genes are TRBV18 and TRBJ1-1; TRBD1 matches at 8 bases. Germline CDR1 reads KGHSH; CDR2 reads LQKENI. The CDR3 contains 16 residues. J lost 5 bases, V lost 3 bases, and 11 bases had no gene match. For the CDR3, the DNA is TGTGCCAGCTCACCCATGGGACAGGAGGGGCGGACTGAAGCTTTCTTT. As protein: CASSPMGQEGRTEAFF.

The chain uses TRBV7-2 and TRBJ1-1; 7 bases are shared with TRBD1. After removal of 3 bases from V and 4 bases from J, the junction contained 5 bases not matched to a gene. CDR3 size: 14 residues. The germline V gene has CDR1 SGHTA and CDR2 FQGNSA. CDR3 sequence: CASSFRQGSTEAFF. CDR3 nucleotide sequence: TGTGCCAGCAGCTTCCGACAGGGTTCCACTGAAGCTTTCTTT.

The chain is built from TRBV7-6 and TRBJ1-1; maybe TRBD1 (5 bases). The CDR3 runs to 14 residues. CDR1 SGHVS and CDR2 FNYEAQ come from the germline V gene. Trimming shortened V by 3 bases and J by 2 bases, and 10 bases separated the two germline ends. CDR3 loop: CASSLGGVNTEAFF. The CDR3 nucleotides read TGTGCCAGCAGCTTGGGGGGAGTTAACACTGAAGCTTTCTTT.

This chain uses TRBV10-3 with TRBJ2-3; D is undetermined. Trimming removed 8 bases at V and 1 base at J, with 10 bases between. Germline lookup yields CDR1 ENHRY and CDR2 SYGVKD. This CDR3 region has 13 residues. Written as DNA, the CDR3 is TGTGCCATCGGGCCTCTCGGCACAGATACGCAGTATTTT. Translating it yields CAIGPLGTDTQYF.

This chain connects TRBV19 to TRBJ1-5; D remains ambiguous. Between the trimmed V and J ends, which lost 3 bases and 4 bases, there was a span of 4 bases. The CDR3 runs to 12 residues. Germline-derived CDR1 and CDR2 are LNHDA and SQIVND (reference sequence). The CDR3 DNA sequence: TGTGCCAGTAGTATGCGAAATCAGCCCCAGCATTTT. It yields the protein CASSMRNQPQHF.

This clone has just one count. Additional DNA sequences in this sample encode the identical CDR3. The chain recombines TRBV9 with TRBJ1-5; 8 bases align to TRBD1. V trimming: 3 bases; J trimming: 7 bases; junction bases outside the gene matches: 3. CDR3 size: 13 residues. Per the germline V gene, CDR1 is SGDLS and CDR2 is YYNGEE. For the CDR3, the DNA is TGTGCCAGCAGCGCAGGGGGCCAACAGCCCCAGCATTTT. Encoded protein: CASSAGGQQPQHF.

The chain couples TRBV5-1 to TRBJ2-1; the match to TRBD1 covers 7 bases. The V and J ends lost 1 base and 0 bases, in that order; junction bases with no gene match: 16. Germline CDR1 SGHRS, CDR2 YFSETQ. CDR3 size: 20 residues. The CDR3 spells CASSLRGGQKYDSSYNEQFF. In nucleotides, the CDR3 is TGCGCCAGCAGCTTGAGAGGGGGACAGAAATATGATTCCTCCTACAATGAGCAGTTCTTC.

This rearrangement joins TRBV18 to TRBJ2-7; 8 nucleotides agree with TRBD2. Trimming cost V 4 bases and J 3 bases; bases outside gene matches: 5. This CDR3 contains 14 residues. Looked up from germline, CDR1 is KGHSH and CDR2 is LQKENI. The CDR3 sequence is CASSQTGGDYEQYF. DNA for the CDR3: TGTGCCAGCTCACAGACGGGGGGGGACTACGAGCAGTACTTC.